This TCR beta chain was identified in a study of post-analysis software for immune sequencing data (dated by TCRdb to about 2015). Background for the entire study: Recorded disease courses included relapsing-remitting, secondary progressive and progressive-relapsing multiple sclerosis, with some patients lacking subtype annotation. The multiple sclerosis patient repertoires were compared with more than 10 previously published healthy control repertoires from donors aged about 6 to 26 years. A subset of samples was prepared in parallel using single-end sample barcoding, then pooled and co-amplified after Illumina adapter ligation. The full study reports these points: Strong co-clustering of samples prepared in the same batch was shown by direct clustering with F measure, prompting a batch-effect correction. A few TRBV segments, including TRBV5-6, TRBV5-1 and TRBV20-1, were significantly more frequent in patients than controls. The control group was slightly older than the multiple sclerosis patient group. Compared with controls, multiple sclerosis patients had significantly lower normalized Chao1 diversity, a finding suggesting substantial peripheral T-cell clonal expansion.

The CDR3 runs 14 residues from the cysteine to the phenylalanine. Solely the CDR3 DNA is kept, with 42 bases framed from the first base. CDR1 and CDR2 are read off the germline V gene as SGDLS and YYNGEE. V lost 4 bases and J lost 0 bases; the stretch between them is 11 bases long. To note about this clonotype: What this receptor recognizes is not known. No base quality information exists; no much larger clone differs at one position.

The library was generated by PCR. Data came from an Illumina HiSeq 2500. To reduce PCR and sequencing biases, unique molecular identifiers were built into the TCR beta cDNA libraries. Every 1 to 10 million input T cells yielded approximately 500,000 cDNA molecules, meaning each molecule approximated one T cell. The patient libraries were prepared and sequenced with the same protocol used for the earlier healthy control dataset. Samples belonging to the same batch were prepared together, multiplexed and sequenced on a shared HiSeq lane. The study's processing was this. MIGEC was used to process the raw barcoded reads, and molecular identifier groups with only a single read were discarded before consensus assembly and CDR3 extraction. Clonotype tables were post-analysed with VDJtools, normalizing diversity by down-sampling all datasets to the smallest sample size. To correct batch-related cross-sample contamination, repertoire overlap clustering matched CDR3 amino acid sequences but not nucleotide sequences. Starting from the raw public reads, TCRdb applied fastp trimming at Q25, assembled clones with MiXCR and retained in-frame beta chains. Each entry merges the rows of one CDR3 protein and shows their most common DNA and genes. In this record, the V and J calls reflect TCRdb's handling and not the investigators' own analysis. The sample has some 690,000 distinct CDR3 sequences on record, more than 50% of them singletons. The ten biggest clones cover about 11% of the sample.

To demonstrate the VDJtools post-analysis software, TCR beta repertoires were profiled from the peripheral blood of about 13 young patients with multiple sclerosis. The multiple sclerosis patients were children and adolescents ranging in age from roughly 6 to 16 years. The rearrangement joined TRBV9 to TRBJ2-7, with the D gene too uncertain to name. The TCR was taken from a girl aged 2-10 years with multiple sclerosis. Input material: blood. The encoded CDR3 is CASSPSTHSYEQYF. The DNA sequence reads TGTGCCAGCAGCCCCTCTACCCACTCCTACGAGCAGTACTTC.